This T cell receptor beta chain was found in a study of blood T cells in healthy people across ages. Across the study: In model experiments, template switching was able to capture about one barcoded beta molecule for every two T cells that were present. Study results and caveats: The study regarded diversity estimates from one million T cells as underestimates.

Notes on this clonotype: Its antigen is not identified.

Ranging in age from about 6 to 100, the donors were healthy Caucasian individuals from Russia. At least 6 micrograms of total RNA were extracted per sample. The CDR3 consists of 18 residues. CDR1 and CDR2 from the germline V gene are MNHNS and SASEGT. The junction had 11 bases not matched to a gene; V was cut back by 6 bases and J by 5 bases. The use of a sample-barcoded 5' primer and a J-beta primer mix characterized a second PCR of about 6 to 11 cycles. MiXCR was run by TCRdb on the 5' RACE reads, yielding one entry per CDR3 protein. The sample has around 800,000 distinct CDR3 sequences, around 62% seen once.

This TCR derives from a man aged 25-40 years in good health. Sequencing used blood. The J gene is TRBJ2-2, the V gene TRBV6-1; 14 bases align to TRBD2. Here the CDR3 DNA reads TGTGCCAGCAGATCGCGGACTAGCGGGGGGCGTGGTACCGGGGAGCTGTTTTTT. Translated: CASRSRTSGGRGTGELFF.